This T cell receptor (beta chain) was retrieved from a study of OX40 agonist ivuxolimab in advanced cancers. Points from the study as a whole: CD8+ T cells were the subset that, on average, had more expanded clones than CD4+.

CDR1 and CDR2 (germline): SGHVS, FNYEAQ. The CDR3 runs to 12 residues. V lost 5 bases to trimming and J lost 5 bases, with 9 bases between them. Details on this clone: The antigen is unknown.

Produced via immunoSEQ multiplex PCR; TCRdb's table is partial and in-frame only. The sample consists of some 46,000 clones, around 90% of them appearing once. The chain has TRBV7-6 and TRBJ2-5; TRBD2 is a possible D gene (5 bases). The source material was CD4+ or CD8+ T cells sorted from blood, sampled in a trial of the OX40 agonist ivuxolimab. This sequence originates from an adult with an advanced solid tumor such as melanoma, head and neck, liver or kidney cancer. The CDR3: CASSGTRETQYF. The CDR3, as DNA: TGTGCCAGCAGCGGAACTAGGGAGACCCAGTACTTC. The full variable domain, completed using reference TRBV7-6 and TRBJ2-5, is GAGVSQSPRYKVTKRGQDVALRCDPISGHVSLYWYRQALGQGPEFLTYFNYEAQQDKSGLPNDRFSAERPEGSISTLTIQRTEQRDSAMYRCASSGTRETQYFGPGTRLLVL.